The clone carrying this TCR beta chain was observed many times. Its antigen is undetermined. The CDR3 runs to 15 residues. Germline-derived CDR1 and CDR2 are LNHDA and SQIVND (reference sequence). V was clipped by 6 bases and J by 7 bases; unmatched bases: 12. These data are taken from a study of breast tumors, draining lymph nodes, adjacent tissues. Study results and caveats: Tumor TCR diversity was below lymph nodes but above nontumor tissue.

Breast cancer patients provided tissue from their axillary draining lymph nodes. TCRdb called the multiplex PCR reads again in MiXCR, with one record for every CDR3 protein. The sample has about 230,000 distinct CDR3 sequences, about 32% seen once. Sample: axillary lymph node tissue. The J gene is TRBJ1-5, the V gene TRBV19; 7 bases match TRBD1. The receptor was derived from a female donor with breast cancer. Some clones in this sample may be carry-over from other donors' samples. CDR3 protein: CASSAQGQRRQPQHF. The CDR3, as DNA: TGTGCCAGTAGCGCCCAGGGACAGAGGAGGCAGCCCCAGCATTTT.